A selection of T cell receptor beta chains follows, all from one sample in a study of T cell clonotyping in hematopoietic cell transplantation. Here immunoSEQ multiplex PCR was the method, and the copy in TCRdb shows in-frame clones only, minus some. Of about 16,000 clones in the sample, about two thirds were seen once. Sequenced: peripheral blood mononuclear cells. These receptors were taken from a woman aged 60-75 years in good health. Some clones in this sample may be carry-over from other donors' samples. The CDR3 runs from the conserved cysteine through the conserved F or W. D genes are given only for firm matches. Clone size appears in some rows only: once, few, many, or a class for an expanded clone.

J gene,CDR3 length,V gene,clone size,D gene,CDR3 DNA,CDR3 protein
TRBJ1-2,13,TRBV25-1,.,.,TGTGCCAGCAGTGACCCAGGACGGTATGGCTACACCTTC,CASSDPGRYGYTF
TRBJ2-2,15,TRBV2,.,.,TGTGCCAGCAGTGATCGAACAGGCCCCGCCGGGGAGCTGTTTTTT,CASSDRTGPAGELFF
TRBJ1-5,13,TRBV6-1,few,.,TGTGCCAGCAGTGAAAGCGGTTATCAGCCCCAGCATTTT,CASSESGYQPQHF
TRBJ2-7,17,TRBV19,.,TRBD1,TGTGCCAGTAGTATATCCCCGCCGGGACAGGGGCTTTACGAGCAGTACTTC,CASSISPPGQGLYEQYF
TRBJ1-4,13,TRBV4-1,.,.,TGCGCCAGCAGCCAAGTGGGCTTTGAAAAACTGTTTTTT,CASSQVGFEKLFF
TRBJ1-3,14,TRBV19,.,.,TGTGCCAGTAGTATCTTCAGGGCTGGAAACACCATATATTTT,CASSIFRAGNTIYF
TRBJ1-2,11,TRBV20-1,few,.,TGCAGTGCCGCCTTGTTGGGTGTTGACACCTTC,CSAALLGVDTF
TRBJ1-2,17,TRBV28,.,TRBD1,TGTGCCAGCAGTTTTACTACCCGAAGACAGGGTCCCTATGGCTACACCTTC,CASSFTTRRQGPYGYTF
TRBJ1-2,14,TRBV6-5,few,.,TGTGCCAGCGGGGGGCAGGGCAGGGTCTATGGCTACACCTTC,CASGGQGRVYGYTF
TRBJ2-3,14,TRBV7-3,once,.,TGTGCCAGCAGCCCCTACGTGAGCACAGATACGCAGTATTTT,CASSPYVSTDTQYF
TRBJ1-2,10,TRBV20-1,few,.,TGCAGTGCCCTCACCGGGGCCTACACCTTC,CSALTGAYTF
TRBJ1-5,14,TRBV7-2,.,.,TGTGCCAGCAGCGAGGGACAAAGCAATCAGCCCCAGCATTTT,CASSEGQSNQPQHF
TRBJ2-1,11,TRBV20-1,.,.,TGCAGTGCGGGTGGGGATCGGAGGCAGTTCTTC,CSAGGDRRQFF
TRBJ1-5,16,TRBV18,few,.,TGTGCCAGCTCACCACCGCAGGTGCAAGGGAATCAGCCCCAGCATTTT,CASSPPQVQGNQPQHF
TRBJ1-3,13,TRBV7-2,.,.,TGTGCCAGCAGCTTCCTCTCTGGAAACACCATATATTTT,CASSFLSGNTIYF
TRBJ1-4,17,TRBV7-6,.,.,TGTGCCAGCAGCAGTAACCTACCGCGTAGCCCTAATGAAAAACTGTTTTTT,CASSSNLPRSPNEKLFF
TRBJ1-2,12,TRBV30,once,TRBD1,TGTGCCTGGGGGACAGGATCATATGGCTACACCTTC,CAWGTGSYGYTF
TRBJ2-1,15,TRBV27,.,TRBD1,TGTGCCAGCACAAGATACTTGGGACAGGGAGGATTGCAGTTCTTC,CASTRYLGQGGLQFF
TRBJ1-6,15,TRBV9,.,.,TGTGCCAGCAGCGTAGCCCAGGGACTGAATTCACCCCTCCACTTT,CASSVAQGLNSPLHF
TRBJ2-5,12,TRBV5-1,.,TRBD1,TGCGCCAGCAGTACAGGGGGAGAGACCCAGTACTTC,CASSTGGETQYF
TRBJ2-3,16,TRBV29-1,once,.,TGCAGCGTCGCAAAGGGGGGAGGGGGGAGCACAGATACGCAGTATTTT,CSVAKGGGGSTDTQYF
TRBJ1-6,16,TRBV4-3,.,.,TGCGCCAGCAGCCGGAGCGTGAGCTCCTATAATTCACCCCTCCACTTT,CASSRSVSSYNSPLHF
TRBJ1-2,13,TRBV21-1,.,.,TGTGCCAGCAGCTGCGCGGGGGATGGTGGCTACACCTTC,CASSCAGDGGYTF